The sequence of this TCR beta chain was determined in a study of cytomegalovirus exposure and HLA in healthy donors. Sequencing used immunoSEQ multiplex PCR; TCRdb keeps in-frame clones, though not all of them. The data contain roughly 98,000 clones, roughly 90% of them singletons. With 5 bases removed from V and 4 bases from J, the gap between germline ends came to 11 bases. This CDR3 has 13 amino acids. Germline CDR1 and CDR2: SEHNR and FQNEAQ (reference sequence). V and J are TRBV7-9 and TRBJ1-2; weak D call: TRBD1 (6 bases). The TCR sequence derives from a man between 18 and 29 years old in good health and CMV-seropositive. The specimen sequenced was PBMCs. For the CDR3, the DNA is TGTGCCAGCAGCCCAGGGGAGCGCTATGGCTACACCTTC. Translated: CASSPGERYGYTF. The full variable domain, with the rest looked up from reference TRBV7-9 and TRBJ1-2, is DTGVSQNPRHKITKRGQNVTFRCDPISEHNRLYWYRQTLGQGPEFLTYFQNEAQLEKSRLLSDRFSAERPKGSFSTLEIQRTEQGDSAMYLCASSPGERYGYTFGSGTRLTVV.